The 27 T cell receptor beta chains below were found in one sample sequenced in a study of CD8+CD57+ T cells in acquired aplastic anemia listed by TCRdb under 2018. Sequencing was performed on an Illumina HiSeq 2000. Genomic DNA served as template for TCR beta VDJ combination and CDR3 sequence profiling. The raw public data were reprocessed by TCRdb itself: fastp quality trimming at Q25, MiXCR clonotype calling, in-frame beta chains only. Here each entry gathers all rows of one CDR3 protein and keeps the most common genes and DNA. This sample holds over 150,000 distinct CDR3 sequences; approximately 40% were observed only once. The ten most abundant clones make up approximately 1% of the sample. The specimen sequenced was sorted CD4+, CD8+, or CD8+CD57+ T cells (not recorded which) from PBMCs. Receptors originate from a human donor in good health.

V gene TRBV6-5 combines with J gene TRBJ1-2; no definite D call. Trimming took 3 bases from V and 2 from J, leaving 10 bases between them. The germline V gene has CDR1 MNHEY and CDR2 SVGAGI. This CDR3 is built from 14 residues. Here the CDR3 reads CASSYSPPNYGYTF. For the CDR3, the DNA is TGTGCCAGCAGTTATTCACCTCCCAACTATGGCTACACCTTC.

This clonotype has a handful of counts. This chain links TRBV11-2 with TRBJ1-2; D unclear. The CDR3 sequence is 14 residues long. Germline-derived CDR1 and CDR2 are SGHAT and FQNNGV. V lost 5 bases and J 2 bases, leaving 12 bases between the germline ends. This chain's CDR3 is CASSRRTLNYGYTF. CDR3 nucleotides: TGTGCCAGCAGCCGAAGGACCCTGAACTATGGCTACACCTTC.

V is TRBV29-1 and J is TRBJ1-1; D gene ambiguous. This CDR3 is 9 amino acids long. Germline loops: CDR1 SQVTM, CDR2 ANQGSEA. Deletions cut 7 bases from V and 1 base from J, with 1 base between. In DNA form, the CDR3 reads TGCAGCGGGAACACTGAAGCTTTCTTT. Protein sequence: CSGNTEAFF.

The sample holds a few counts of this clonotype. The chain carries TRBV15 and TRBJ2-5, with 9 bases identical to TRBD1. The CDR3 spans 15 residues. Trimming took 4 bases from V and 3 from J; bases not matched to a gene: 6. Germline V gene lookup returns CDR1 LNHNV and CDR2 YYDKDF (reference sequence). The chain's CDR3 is CATSTGQGMEETQYF. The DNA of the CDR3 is TGTGCCACCAGCACTGGACAGGGGATGGAAGAGACCCAGTACTTC.

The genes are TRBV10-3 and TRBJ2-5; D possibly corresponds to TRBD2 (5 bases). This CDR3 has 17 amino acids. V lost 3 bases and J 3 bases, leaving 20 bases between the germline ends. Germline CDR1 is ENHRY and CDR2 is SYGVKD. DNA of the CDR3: TGTGCCATCAGTGACCCTCTGGCCGGGGAAAGGGAAGAGACCCAGTACTTC. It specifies CAISDPLAGEREETQYF.

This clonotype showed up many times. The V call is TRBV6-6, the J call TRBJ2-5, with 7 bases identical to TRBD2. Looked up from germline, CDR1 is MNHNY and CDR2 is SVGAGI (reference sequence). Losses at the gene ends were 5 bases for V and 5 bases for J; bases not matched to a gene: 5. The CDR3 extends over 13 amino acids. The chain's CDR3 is CASSPSGAETQYF. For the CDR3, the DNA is TGTGCCAGCAGTCCAAGCGGGGCGGAGACCCAGTACTTC.

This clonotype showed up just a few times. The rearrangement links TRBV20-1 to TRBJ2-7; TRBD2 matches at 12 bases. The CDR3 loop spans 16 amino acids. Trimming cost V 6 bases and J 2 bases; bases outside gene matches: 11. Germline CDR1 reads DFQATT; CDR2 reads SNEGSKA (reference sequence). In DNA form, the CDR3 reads TGCAGTGCAAGACTAGCGGGAGCGAAGATTGCCTACGAGCAGTACTTC. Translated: CSARLAGAKIAYEQYF.

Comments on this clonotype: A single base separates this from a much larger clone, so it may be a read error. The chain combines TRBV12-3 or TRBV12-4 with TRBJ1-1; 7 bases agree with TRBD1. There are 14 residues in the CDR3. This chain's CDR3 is CAGRPQGTATEAFF. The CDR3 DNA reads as TGTGCCGGCAGACCTCAGGGGACAGCCACTGAAGCTTTCTTT.

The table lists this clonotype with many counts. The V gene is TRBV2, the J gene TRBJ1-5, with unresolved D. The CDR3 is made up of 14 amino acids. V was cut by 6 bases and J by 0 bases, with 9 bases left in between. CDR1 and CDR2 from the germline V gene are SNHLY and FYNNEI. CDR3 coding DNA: TGTGCCAGCAGCATATCTGTTAGCAATCAGCCCCAGCATTTT. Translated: CASSISVSNQPQHF.

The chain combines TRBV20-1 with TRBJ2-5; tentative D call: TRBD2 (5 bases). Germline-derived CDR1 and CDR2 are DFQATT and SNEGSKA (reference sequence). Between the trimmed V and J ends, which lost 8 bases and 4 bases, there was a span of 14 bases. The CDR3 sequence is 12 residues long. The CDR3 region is CSSMSGLETQYF. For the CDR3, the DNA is TGCAGTTCCATGAGCGGTCTAGAGACCCAGTACTTC.

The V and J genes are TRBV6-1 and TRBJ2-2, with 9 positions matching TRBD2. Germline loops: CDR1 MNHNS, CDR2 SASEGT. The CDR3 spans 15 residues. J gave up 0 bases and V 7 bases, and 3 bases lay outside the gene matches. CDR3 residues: CASTLAGANTGELFF. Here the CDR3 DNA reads TGTGCCAGCACCTTAGCGGGGGCGAACACCGGGGAGCTGTTTTTT.

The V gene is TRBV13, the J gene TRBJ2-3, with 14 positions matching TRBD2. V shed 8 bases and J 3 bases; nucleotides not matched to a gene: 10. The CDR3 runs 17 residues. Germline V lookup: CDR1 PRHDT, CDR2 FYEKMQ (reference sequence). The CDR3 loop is CASAGTSGSYETDTQYF. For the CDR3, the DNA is TGTGCCAGCGCCGGGACTAGCGGGAGCTACGAGACAGATACGCAGTATTTT.

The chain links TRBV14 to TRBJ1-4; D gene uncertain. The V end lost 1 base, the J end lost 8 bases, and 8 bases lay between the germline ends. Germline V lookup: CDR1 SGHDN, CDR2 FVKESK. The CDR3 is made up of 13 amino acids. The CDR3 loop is CASSQGVAEKLFF. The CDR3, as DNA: TGTGCCAGCAGCCAAGGGGTCGCGGAAAAACTGTTTTTT. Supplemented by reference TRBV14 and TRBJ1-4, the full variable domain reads EAGVTQFPSHSVIEKGQTVTLRCDPISGHDNLYWYRRVMGKEIKFLLHFVKESKQDESGMPNNRFLAERTGGTYSTLKVQPAELEDSGVYFCASSQGVAEKLFFGSGTQLSVL.

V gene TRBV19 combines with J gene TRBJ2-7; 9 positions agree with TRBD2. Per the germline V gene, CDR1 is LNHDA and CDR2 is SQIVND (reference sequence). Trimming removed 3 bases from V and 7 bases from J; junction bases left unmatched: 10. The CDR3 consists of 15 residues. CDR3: CASSIASGGWREQYF. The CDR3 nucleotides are TGTGCCAGTAGTATTGCCAGCGGGGGGTGGAGAGAGCAGTACTTC.

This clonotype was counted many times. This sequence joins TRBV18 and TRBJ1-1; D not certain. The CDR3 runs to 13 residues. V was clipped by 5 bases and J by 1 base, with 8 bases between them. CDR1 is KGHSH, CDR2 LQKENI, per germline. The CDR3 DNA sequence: TGTGCCAGCTCATCCTACAGGAACACTGAAGCTTTCTTT. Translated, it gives CASSSYRNTEAFF.

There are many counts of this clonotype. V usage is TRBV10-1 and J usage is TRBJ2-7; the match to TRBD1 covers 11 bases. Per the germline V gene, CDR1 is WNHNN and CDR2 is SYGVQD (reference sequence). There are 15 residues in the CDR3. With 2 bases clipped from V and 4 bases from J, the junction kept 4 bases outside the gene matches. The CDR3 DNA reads TGCGCCAGCAGTGAGGGACAGGGGGCGCGGTACGAGCAGTACTTC. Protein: CASSEGQGARYEQYF.

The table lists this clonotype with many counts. The CDR3 loop is CASSPKTGGITGELFF. The CDR3 DNA sequence: TGTGCCAGCAGCCCTAAGACAGGGGGAATCACCGGGGAGCTGTTTTTT. The chain is built from TRBV7-3 and TRBJ2-2; 9 nucleotides agree with TRBD1. The germline V gene encodes CDR1 SGHTA and CDR2 FQGTGA. The CDR3 has 16 amino acids. Germline trimming cut 5 bases from V and 4 bases from J; bases unmatched to any gene: 8.

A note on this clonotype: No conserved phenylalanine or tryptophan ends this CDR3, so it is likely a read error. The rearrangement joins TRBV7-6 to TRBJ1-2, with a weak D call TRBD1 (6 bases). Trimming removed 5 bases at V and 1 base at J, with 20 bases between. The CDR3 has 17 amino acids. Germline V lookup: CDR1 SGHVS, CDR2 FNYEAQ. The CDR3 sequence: CASSPTGGGGNNYGYTL. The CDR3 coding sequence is TGTGCCAGCAGCCCGACCGGAGGGGGAGGGAATAACTATGGCTACACCCTC.

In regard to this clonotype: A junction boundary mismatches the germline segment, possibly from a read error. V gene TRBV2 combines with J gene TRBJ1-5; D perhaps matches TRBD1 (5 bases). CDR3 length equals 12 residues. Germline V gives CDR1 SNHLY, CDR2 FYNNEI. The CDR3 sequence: CGGGYSNQPQHF. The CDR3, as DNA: TGCGGGGGAGGGTATAGCAATCAGCCCCAGCATTTT.

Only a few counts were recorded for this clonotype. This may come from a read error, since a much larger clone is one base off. In DNA, the CDR3 is TGCAGTGCTCCGACCTCCCCAATCGGCTACGAGCAGTACTTC. Its translation: CSAPTSPIGYEQYF. The gene calls are TRBV20-1 and TRBJ2-7; D is uncertain. The germline CDR1 and CDR2 sequences are DFQATT and SNEGSKA (reference sequence). The V end was cut by 5 bases, the J end by 3 bases, with 17 bases between. The CDR3 has 14 amino acids.

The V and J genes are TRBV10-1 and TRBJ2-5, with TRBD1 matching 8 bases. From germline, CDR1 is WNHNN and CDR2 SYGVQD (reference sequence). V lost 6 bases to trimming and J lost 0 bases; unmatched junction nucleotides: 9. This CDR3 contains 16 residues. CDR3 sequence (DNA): TGCGCCAGCAGGACGGACAGGGCCAGGTACCAAGAGACCCAGTACTTC. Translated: CASRTDRARYQETQYF.

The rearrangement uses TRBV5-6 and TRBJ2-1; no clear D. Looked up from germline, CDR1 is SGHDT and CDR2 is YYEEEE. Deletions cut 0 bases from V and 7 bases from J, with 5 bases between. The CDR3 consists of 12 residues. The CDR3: CASSLDGNEQFF. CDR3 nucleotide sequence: TGTGCCAGCAGCTTGGATGGGAATGAGCAGTTCTTC.

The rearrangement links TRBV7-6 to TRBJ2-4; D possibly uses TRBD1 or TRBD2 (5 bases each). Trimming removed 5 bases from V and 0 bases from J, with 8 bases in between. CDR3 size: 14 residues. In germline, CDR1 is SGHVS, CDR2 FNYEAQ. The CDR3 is CASSRGVAKNIQYF. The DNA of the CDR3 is TGTGCCAGCAGCAGAGGGGTAGCCAAAAACATTCAGTACTTC.

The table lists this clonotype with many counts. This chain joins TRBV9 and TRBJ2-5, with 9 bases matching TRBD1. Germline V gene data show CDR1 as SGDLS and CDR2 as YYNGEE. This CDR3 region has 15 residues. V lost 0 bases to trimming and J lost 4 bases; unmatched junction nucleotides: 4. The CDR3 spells CASSVEPDRGETQYF. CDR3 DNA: TGTGCCAGCAGCGTAGAGCCGGACAGGGGAGAGACCCAGTACTTC.

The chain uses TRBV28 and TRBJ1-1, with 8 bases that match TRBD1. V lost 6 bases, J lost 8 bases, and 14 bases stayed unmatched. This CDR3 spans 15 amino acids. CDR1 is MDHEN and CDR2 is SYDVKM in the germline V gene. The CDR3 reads CASRLSDRARGEAFF. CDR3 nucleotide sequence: TGTGCCAGCAGACTCTCGGACAGGGCGCGAGGGGAAGCTTTCTTT.

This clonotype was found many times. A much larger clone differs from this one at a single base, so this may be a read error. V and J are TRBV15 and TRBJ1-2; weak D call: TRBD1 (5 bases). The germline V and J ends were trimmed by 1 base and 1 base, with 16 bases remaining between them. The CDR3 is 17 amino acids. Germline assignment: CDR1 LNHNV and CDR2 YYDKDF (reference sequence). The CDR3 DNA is TGTGCCACCAGCAGAGGCGGGGGACGACTCAGTAACTATGGCTACACCTTC. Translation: CATSRGGGRLSNYGYTF. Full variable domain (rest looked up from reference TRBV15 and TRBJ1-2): DAMVIQNPRYQVTQFGKPVTLSCSQTLNHNVMYWYQQKSSQAPKLLFHYYDKDFNNEADTPDNFQSRRPNTSFCFLDIRSPGLGDTAMYLCATSRGGGRLSNYGYTFGSGTRLTVV.

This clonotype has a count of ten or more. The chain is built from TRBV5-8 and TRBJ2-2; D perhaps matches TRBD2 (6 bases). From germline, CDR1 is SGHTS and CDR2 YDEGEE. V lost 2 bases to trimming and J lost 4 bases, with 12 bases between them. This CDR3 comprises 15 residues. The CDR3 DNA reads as TGTGCCAGCAGCTTATACGGGGGACCCACCGGGGAGCTGTTTTTT. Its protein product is CASSLYGGPTGELFF. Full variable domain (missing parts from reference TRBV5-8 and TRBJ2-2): EAGVTQSPTHLIKTRGQQATLRCSPISGHTSVYWYQQALGLGLQFLLWYDEGEERNRGNFPPRFSGRQFPNYSSELNVNALELEDSALYLCASSLYGGPTGELFFGEGSRLTVL.